This TCR beta chain derives from a study of early T cells in non-severe SARS-CoV-2 infection. Looking at the study overall: Bulk RNA from unsorted whole blood was sequenced; chains were unpaired.

Individually, cDNA molecules had unique molecular identifiers attached to them. TCRdb re-called the 5' RACE reads through MiXCR, storing one row per CDR3 protein. Found here are some 40,000 distinct CDR3 sequences, about 6.5% of them singletons; the top ten hold less than 25%. Study results and caveats: Private and CD4 specificities were missed by VDJdb matching, which favored anti-spike CD8 responses.

V shed 0 bases and J 6 bases; nucleotides not matched to a gene: 14. CDR1 is DFQATT and CDR2 is SNEGSKA in the germline V gene (reference sequence). The CDR3 contains 17 residues. With regard to this clonotype: The antigen remains undetermined.

This sequence was found in an adult who was a healthcare worker with PCR-confirmed SARS-CoV-2 infection or an uninfected control (not recorded which). The chain is built from TRBV20-1 and TRBJ2-3; 8 bases are shared with TRBD2. Here the sequenced sample was whole blood, taken at baseline. The DNA of the CDR3 is TGCAGTGCTAGAGAAAGTTTATTAGCGGGGTTCGCGGATACGCAGTATTTT. It specifies CSARESLLAGFADTQYF.